This T cell receptor beta chain appears in the sequencing data of a study of blood T cell repertoires in COVID-19. Generated by immunoSEQ multiplex PCR, the TCRdb table keeps only in-frame clones and is missing some. Of tens of thousands of clones in the sample, about 80% are singletons; the top ten hold roughly 7.9%. Between the trimmed V and J ends, which lost 5 bases and 8 bases, there was a span of 9 bases. CDR3 length: 11 residues. From germline, CDR1 is SEHNR and CDR2 FQNEAQ (reference sequence). The TCR comes from a man aged 65-85 years with active or convalescent COVID-19. Sequencing used peripheral blood. The chain joins TRBV7-9 to TRBJ1-1; D is undetermined. In DNA, the CDR3 is TGTGCCAGCAGCCTTGGCGGGGAAGCTTTCTTT. Its translation: CASSLGGEAFF.